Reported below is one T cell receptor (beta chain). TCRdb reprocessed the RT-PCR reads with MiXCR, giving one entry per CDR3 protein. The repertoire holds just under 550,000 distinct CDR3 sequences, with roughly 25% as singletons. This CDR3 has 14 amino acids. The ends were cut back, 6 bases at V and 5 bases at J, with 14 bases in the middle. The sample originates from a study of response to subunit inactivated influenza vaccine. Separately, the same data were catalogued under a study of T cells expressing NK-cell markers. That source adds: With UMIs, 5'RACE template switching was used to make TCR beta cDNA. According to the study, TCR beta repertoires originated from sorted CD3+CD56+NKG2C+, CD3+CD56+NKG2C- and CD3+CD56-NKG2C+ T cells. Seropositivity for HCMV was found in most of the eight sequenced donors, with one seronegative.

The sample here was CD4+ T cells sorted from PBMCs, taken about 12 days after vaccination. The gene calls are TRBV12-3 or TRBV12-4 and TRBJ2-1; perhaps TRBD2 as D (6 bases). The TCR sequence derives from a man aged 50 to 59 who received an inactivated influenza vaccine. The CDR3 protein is CASSQLAGNNEQFF. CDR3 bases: TGTGCCAGCAGCCAACTAGCTGGTAACAATGAGCAGTTCTTC.